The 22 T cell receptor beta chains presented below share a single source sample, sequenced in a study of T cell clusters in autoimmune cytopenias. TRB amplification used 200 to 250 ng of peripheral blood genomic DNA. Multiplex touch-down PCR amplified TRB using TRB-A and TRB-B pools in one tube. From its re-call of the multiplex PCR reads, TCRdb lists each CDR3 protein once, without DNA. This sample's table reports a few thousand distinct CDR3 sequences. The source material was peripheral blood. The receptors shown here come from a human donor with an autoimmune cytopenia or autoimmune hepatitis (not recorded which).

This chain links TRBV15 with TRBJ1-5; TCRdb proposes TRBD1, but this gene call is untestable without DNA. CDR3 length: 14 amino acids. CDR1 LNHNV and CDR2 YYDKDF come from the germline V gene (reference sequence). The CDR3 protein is CATSRGVSNQPQHF.

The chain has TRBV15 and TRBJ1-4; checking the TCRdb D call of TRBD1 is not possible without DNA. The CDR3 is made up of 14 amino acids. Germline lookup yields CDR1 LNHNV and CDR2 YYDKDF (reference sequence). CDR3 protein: CATSGRWGGEKLFF. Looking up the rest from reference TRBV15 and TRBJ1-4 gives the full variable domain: DAMVIQNPRYQVTQFGKPVTLSCSQTLNHNVMYWYQQKSSQAPKLLFHYYDKDFNNEADTPDNFQSRRPNTSFCFLDIRSPGLGDTAMYLCATSGRWGGEKLFFGSGTQLSVL.

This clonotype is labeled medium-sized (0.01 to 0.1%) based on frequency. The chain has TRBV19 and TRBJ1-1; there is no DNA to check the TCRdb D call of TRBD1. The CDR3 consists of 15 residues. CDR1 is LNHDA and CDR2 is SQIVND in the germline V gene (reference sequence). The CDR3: CASSIEERENTEAFF.

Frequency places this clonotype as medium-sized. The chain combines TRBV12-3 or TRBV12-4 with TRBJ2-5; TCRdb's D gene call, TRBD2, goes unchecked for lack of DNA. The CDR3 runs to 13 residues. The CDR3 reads CASQPGGQETQYF.

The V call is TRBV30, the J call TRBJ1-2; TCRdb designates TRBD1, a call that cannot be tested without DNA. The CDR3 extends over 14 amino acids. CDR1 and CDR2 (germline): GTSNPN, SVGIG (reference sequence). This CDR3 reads CAWSVRGSVYGYTF.

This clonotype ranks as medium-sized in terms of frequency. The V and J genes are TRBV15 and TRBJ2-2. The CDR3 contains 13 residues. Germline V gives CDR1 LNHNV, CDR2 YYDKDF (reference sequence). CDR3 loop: CATSRDYTGELFF.

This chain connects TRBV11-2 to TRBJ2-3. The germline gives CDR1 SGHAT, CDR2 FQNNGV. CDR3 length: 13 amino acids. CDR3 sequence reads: CASSLAGTDTQYF.

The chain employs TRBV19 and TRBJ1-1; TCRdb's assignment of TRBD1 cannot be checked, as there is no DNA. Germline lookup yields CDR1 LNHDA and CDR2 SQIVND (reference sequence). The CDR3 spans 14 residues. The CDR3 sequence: CASSQRGRGTEAFF.

The CDR3 region is CASSLSRTSGRAGYNEQFF. The J gene is TRBJ2-1, the V gene TRBV12-3 or TRBV12-4; TCRdb indicates TRBD2, and absent DNA this call remains unverified. CDR3 length equals 19 residues.

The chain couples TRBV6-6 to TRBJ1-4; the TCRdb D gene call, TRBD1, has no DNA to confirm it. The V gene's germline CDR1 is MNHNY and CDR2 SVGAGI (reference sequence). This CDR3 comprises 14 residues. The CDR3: CASTPTGISEKLFF.

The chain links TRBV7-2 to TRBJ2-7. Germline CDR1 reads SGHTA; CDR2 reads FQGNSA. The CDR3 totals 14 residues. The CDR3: CASSLGLSAYEQYF.

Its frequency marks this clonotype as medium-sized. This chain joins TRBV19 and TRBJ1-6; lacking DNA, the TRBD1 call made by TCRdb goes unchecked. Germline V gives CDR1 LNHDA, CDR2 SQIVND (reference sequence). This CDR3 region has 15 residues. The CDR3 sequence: CASSPSGGRGLTLHF.

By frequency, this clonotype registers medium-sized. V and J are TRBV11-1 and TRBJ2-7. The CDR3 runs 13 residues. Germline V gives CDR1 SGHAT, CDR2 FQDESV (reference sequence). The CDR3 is CASRTAGSYEQYF.

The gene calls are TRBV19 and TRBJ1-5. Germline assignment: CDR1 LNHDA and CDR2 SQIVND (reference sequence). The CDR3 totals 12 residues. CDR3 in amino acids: CASRLDPPPQHF.

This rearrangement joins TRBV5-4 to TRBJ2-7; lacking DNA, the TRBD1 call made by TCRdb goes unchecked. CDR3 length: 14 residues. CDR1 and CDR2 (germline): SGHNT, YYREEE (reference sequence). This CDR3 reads CASSSRDRGYEQYF. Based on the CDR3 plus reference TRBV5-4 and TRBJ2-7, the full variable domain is ETGVTQSPTHLIKTRGQQVTLRCSSQSGHNTVSWYQQALGQGPQFIFQYYREEENGRGNFPPRFSGLQFPNYSSELNVNALELDDSALYLCASSSRDRGYEQYFGPGTRLTVT.

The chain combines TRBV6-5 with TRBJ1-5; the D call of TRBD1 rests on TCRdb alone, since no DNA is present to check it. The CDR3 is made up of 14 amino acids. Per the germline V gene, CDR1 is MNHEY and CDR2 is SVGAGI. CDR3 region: CASSWTGSNQPQHF.

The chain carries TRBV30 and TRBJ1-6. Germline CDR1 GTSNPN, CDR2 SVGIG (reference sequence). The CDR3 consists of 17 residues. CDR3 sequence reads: CAWSRGGVSSYNSPLHF.

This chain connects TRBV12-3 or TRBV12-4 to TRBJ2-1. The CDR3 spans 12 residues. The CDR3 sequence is CASRLADNEQFF.

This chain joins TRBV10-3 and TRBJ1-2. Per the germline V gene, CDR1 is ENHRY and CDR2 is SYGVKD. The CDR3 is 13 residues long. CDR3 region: CAISESASHGYTF.

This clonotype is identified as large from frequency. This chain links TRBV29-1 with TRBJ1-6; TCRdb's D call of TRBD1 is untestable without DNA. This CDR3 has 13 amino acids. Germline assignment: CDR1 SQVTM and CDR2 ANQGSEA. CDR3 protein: CSVGDRVNSPLHF.

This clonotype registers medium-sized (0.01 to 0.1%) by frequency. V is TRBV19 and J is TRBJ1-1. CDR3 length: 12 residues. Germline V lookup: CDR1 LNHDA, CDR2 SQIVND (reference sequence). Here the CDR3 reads CASRDHGGEAFF.

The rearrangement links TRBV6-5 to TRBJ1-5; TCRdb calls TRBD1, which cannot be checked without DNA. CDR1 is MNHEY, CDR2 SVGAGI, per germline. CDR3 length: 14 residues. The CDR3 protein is CASRRTGGHQPQHF.